In this sample, the clone carrying this T cell receptor beta chain turned up a few times. Its target is unknown. Sequencing was performed with immunoSEQ multiplex PCR; in TCRdb, only in-frame clones are kept and a portion is missing. Of some 110,000 clones listed, 85% to 90% are singletons. The record originates from a study of T cell responses to AZD1222 COVID-19 vaccine. General study points: Only after the peak T cell response were repertoires sampled. Spike was spanned by vaccine-associated CD4 TCRs, which were dominant at 160-218 and 743-854. Donors were mostly white British, more females; clonal diversity possibly underestimated. Regions left unmutated in variants are reportedly the target of nearly half of spike-specific TCRs.

The CDR3 is 13 residues long. Germline V gene sequence: CDR1 KGHSH, CDR2 LQKENI. Trimming took 1 base from V and 6 from J, leaving 6 bases between them. The genes are TRBV18 and TRBJ2-2, with a tentative D call TRBD1 (5 bases). This sequence originates from an adult in good health. Here the sequenced sample was peripheral blood, taken on day 0 of AZD1222 vaccination. The CDR3 DNA follows: TGTGCCAGCTCACCACGACAGTCCGGGGAGCTGTTTTTT. Translating it yields CASSPRQSGELFF.